This TCR beta chain was found in a study of T cell repertoires in cytomegalovirus infection. At the level of the study: Indications of both CMV infection and matching HLA type were provided by public TCR beta signatures.

TCRdb itself ran the reads through MiXCR, one entry per CDR3 protein. The sample carries 200,000 or so distinct CDR3 sequences, roughly 30% recorded once. Findings and limits, study-wide: CMV carriers having the relevant HLA were flagged by cumulative public TCR beta family frequency. Clonotypes of TCR beta that were HLA-C-restricted and CMV-specific dominated the ex vivo response.

V lost 1 base, J lost 5 bases, and 3 bases stayed unmatched. The germline gives CDR1 SGHVS, CDR2 FQNEAQ. The CDR3 length is 15 residues. At least ten counts were recorded for this clonotype. What it binds is unknown. The clonotype was recovered from a human donor in good health (CMV status not recorded). Some clones in this sample may be carry-over from other donors' samples. This rearrangement joins TRBV7-8 to TRBJ2-5; 11 bases match TRBD1. The sequenced sample consisted of PBMCs. The CDR3, as DNA: TGTGCCAGCAGCTTAGGGACAGGGGGCCGGGAGACCCAGTACTTC. It encodes CASSLGTGGRETQYF.